A selection of T cell receptor beta chains follows, all from one sample in a study of OX40 agonist ivuxolimab in advanced cancers. Some clones are missing from TCRdb's copy, which holds only in-frame ones; the method was immunoSEQ multiplex PCR. The table includes just under 65,000 clones, 85% to 90% detected once. The material sequenced was CD4+ or CD8+ T cells sorted from blood, taken in a trial of the OX40 agonist ivuxolimab. These receptors were collected from an adult with an advanced solid tumor such as melanoma, head and neck, liver or kidney cancer. CDR3s include the opening cysteine and the closing phenylalanine or tryptophan. D genes are given only for firm matches. Some rows have no size entry. The others give once, few or many, or a class for an expanded clone.

- TRBJ2-5 - TRBV9 CASSVGRGGETQYF TGTGCCAGCAGCGTAGGCAGGGGCGGAGAGACCCAGTACTTC
- TRBJ2-3 TRBD1 TRBV29-1 CSVERDRTDTQYF TGCAGCGTTGAACGGGACAGAACAGATACGCAGTATTTT
- TRBJ2-6 - TRBV7-9 CASSRGGAGANVLTF TGTGCCAGCAGCCGCGGAGGGGCTGGGGCCAACGTCCTGACTTTC
once TRBJ1-5 - TRBV15 CATGRTYQPQHF TGTGCCACCGGGCGGACATATCAGCCCCAGCATTTT
- TRBJ1-5 TRBD1 TRBV27 CASSLGQSLPQHF TGTGCCAGCAGCCTGGGACAGTCCTTGCCCCAGCATTTT
- TRBJ2-2 TRBD1 TRBV5-1 CASSLRQGNTGELFF TGCGCCAGCAGCTTGCGACAGGGCAACACCGGGGAGCTGTTTTTT
- TRBJ1-2 - TRBV6-1 CASSENNYGYTF TGTGCCAGCAGTGAAAATAACTATGGCTACACCTTC
- TRBJ1-2 - TRBV28 CASTTPWGAQGYGYTF TGTGCCAGCACTACCCCCTGGGGGGCTCAGGGCTATGGCTACACCTTC
- TRBJ2-7 - TRBV6-1 CASNVGLSYEQYF TGTGCCAGCAACGTTGGTCTCTCCTACGAGCAGTACTTC
- TRBJ2-7 TRBD1 TRBV5-4 CASSSLQGSSYEQYF TGTGCCAGCAGCTCTCTACAGGGGAGCTCCTACGAGCAGTACTTC
- TRBJ1-2 - TRBV19 CASSIHRYYGYTF TGTGCCAGTAGTATTCACAGATACTATGGCTACACCTTC
- TRBJ2-5 TRBD1 TRBV9 CASSPRQGKETQYF TGTGCCAGCAGCCCCCGACAGGGGAAGGAGACCCAGTACTTC
once TRBJ2-7 - TRBV27 CASSYLSSYEQYF TGTGCCAGCAGTTACCTAAGCTCCTACGAGCAGTACTTC
- TRBJ1-1 - TRBV5-6 CASSLALPGYTEAFF TGTGCCAGCAGCTTGGCACTCCCGGGGTACACTGAAGCTTTCTTT
- TRBJ1-4 - TRBV6-5 CASSRWTVLNEKLFF TGTGCCAGCAGCCGGTGGACAGTATTGAATGAAAAACTGTTTTTT
once TRBJ2-7 - TRBV5-1 CASSKDPSSYEQYF TGCGCCAGCAGCAAGGACCCTAGCTCCTACGAGCAGTACTTC
once TRBJ2-7 - TRBV4-1 CASSRLNTRNSYEQYF TGCGCCAGCAGCCGTCTTAATACTAGAAACTCCTACGAGCAGTACTTC
- TRBJ1-2 - TRBV7-9 CASSLGQNNYGYTF TGTGCCAGCAGCTTAGGACAGAATAACTATGGCTACACCTTC
once TRBJ2-5 - TRBV18 CASSRNAGRETQYF TGTGCCAGCTCCCGTAACGCTGGCAGAGAGACCCAGTACTTC
- TRBJ1-6 - TRBV15 CATSPQLDIPYNSPLHF TGTGCCACCAGCCCTCAATTGGACATTCCCTATAATTCACCCCTCCACTTT
once TRBJ2-2 - TRBV10-3 CASTGSTNTGELFF TGTGCCAGTACAGGGAGCACGAACACCGGGGAGCTGTTTTTT
- TRBJ1-1 TRBD1 TRBV7-6 CASSLRGQGTEAFF TGTGCCAGCAGCTTAAGGGGACAGGGTACTGAGGCTTTCTTT
once TRBJ1-5 - TRBV6-5 CASTARGQPQHF TGTGCCAGCACCGCCCGCGGTCAGCCCCAGCATTTT
- TRBJ2-7 - TRBV10-1 CASSADRDSYEQYF TGCGCCAGCAGCGCCGACCGGGACTCCTACGAGCAGTACTTC
- TRBJ1-5 - TRBV20-1 CSAALGQPQHF TGCAGTGCTGCCCTGGGGCAGCCCCAGCATTTT
- TRBJ2-3 - TRBV5-4 CASSSGQRADTQYF TGTGCCAGCAGCTCGGGCCAAAGGGCCGATACGCAGTATTTT
- TRBJ1-1 - TRBV20-1 CSAPQYTEAFF TGCAGTGCTCCCCAGTACACTGAAGCTTTCTTT
- TRBJ1-5 - TRBV21-1 CASRKGIHWHHQPQHF TGTGCCAGCAGGAAGGGTATACATTGGCATCATCAGCCCCAGCATTTT
- TRBJ2-5 - TRBV5-4 CASNSWGFETQYF TGTGCCAGCAACTCATGGGGGTTTGAGACCCAGTACTTC
few TRBJ1-5 - TRBV7-2 CASSFYGVGQPQHF TGTGCCAGCAGCTTCTACGGGGTAGGTCAGCCCCAGCATTTT
- TRBJ1-2 - TRBV4-1 CASSQEWPLGYGYTF TGCGCCAGCAGCCAAGAATGGCCCCTAGGCTATGGCTACACCTTC